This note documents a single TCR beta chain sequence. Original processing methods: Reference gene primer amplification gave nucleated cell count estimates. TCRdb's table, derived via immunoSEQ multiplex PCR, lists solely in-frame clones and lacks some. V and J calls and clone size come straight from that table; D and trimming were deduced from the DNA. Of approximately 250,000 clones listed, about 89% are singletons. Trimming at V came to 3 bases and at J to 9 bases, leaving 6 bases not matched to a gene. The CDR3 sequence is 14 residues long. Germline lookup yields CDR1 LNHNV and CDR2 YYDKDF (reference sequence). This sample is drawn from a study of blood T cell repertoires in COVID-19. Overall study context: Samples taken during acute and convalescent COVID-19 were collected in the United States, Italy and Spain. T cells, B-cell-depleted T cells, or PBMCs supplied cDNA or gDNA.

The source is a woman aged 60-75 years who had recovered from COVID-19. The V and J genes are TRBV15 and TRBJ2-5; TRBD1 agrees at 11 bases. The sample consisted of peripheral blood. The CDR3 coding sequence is TGTGCCACCAGCAGGCCGGGACAGGGGGTTGCCCAGTACTTC. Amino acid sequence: CATSRPGQGVAQYF.